Given below is one TCR beta chain in context. The germline V gene has CDR1 LGHDT and CDR2 YNNKEL (reference sequence). This CDR3 has 14 residues. J lost 4 bases, V lost 1 base, and 4 bases had no gene match. Russia was home to the donors, healthy Caucasian individuals aged roughly 6 to 100. The sample originates from a study of blood T cells in healthy people across ages. Study overall: Per every two T cells, about one barcoded beta molecule was captured by template switching.

Alongside a J-beta primer mix, a sample-barcoded 5' primer served in a second PCR lasting about 7 to 12 cycles. TCRdb processed the 5' RACE reads anew with MiXCR; each CDR3 protein has one entry. Of 720,000 or so distinct CDR3 sequences in the sample, 40% to 45% were seen once. V usage is TRBV3-1 and J usage is TRBJ2-7, with 7 bases fitting TRBD1. Sequencing used blood. This TCR derives from a man older than 75 in good health. CDR3 in DNA: TGTGCCAGCAGCCAAGGGGACAGCCTATACGAGCAGTACTTC. Protein product: CASSQGDSLYEQYF.